The 24 T cell receptor beta chains below were found in one sample sequenced in a study of early T cells in non-severe SARS-CoV-2 infection. Each CDR3 protein gets one entry after TCRdb re-called the 5' RACE reads with MiXCR. This sample has nearly 55,000 distinct CDR3 sequences, with about 8% found just once. The starting material was whole blood, obtained at baseline. The source of these receptors is an adult who was a healthcare worker with PCR-confirmed SARS-CoV-2 infection or an uninfected control (not recorded which).

The chain combines TRBV12-3 or TRBV12-4 with TRBJ1-5, with D perhaps TRBD1 (6 bases). V lost 4 bases to trimming and J lost 2 bases, with 24 bases between them. The CDR3 loop spans 19 amino acids. DNA for the CDR3: TGTGCCAGCAGTTCCCCCGGGGGGCGGTCGGAGGTGGGCAATCAGCCCCAGCATTTT. Protein: CASSSPGGRSEVGNQPQHF.

The chain has TRBV7-6 and TRBJ1-2; 7 positions agree with TRBD1. The V gene's germline CDR1 is SGHVS and CDR2 FNYEAQ. This CDR3 spans 15 amino acids. With V trimmed by 1 base and J by 4 bases, 6 bases remained unmatched. In nucleotides, the CDR3 is TGTGCCAGCAGCTTAGGGGGGACAGTGCCCTATGGCTACACCTTC. Its protein product is CASSLGGTVPYGYTF.

This clonotype was seen more than once but under ten times. J is TRBJ2-2 and V is TRBV6-2 or TRBV6-3; possibly TRBD2 for D (5 bases). The germline gives CDR1 MNHEY, CDR2 SVGEGT. Trimming removed 5 bases at V and 0 bases at J, with 19 bases between. This CDR3 has 18 residues. Here the CDR3 reads CASSLRTDYYANTGELFF. DNA of the CDR3: TGTGCCAGCAGTCTCCGGACTGACTACTACGCGAACACCGGGGAGCTGTTTTTT.

This clonotype appeared a few times. The J gene is TRBJ2-3, the V gene TRBV9; D gene uncertain. Per germline, CDR1 SGDLS and CDR2 YYNGEE. Trimming removed 2 bases at V and 5 bases at J, with 9 bases between. This CDR3 contains 13 residues. CDR3 DNA sequence: TGTGCCAGCAGCGTCGGATGGGGAGATACGCAGTATTTT. Its protein product is CASSVGWGDTQYF. The whole variable domain, filled in from reference TRBV9 and TRBJ2-3, reads DSGVTQTPKHLITATGQRVTLRCSPRSGDLSVYWYQQSLDQGLQFLIQYYNGEERAKGNILERFSAQQFPDLHSELNLSSLELGDSALYFCASSVGWGDTQYFGPGTRLTVL.

This clonotype was counted between two and nine times. The chain joins TRBV18 to TRBJ2-7; unclear D gene. Trimming left V 3 bases short and J 3 bases short, with 12 bases between. The CDR3 totals 14 residues. The germline CDR1 and CDR2 sequences are KGHSH and LQKENI. CDR3 in DNA: TGTGCCAGCTCACCGCCCGATTTTGTCTACGAGCAGTACTTC. Translated, it gives CASSPPDFVYEQYF.

This clonotype was seen many times. This rearrangement joins TRBV28 to TRBJ1-1; possibly TRBD1 for D (5 bases). Germline V gene data show CDR1 as MDHEN and CDR2 as SYDVKM. Trimming took 3 bases from V and 4 from J, leaving 6 bases between them. This CDR3 is built from 12 residues. The CDR3 coding sequence is TGTGCCAGCAGTTTTCAGGGCACTGAAGCTTTCTTT. It is translated as CASSFQGTEAFF. Full variable domain (outside the CDR3, taken from reference TRBV28 and TRBJ1-1): DVKVTQSSRYLVKRTGEKVFLECVQDMDHENMFWYRQDPGLGLRLIYFSYDVKMKEKGDIPEGYSVSREKKERFSLILESASTNQTSMYLCASSFQGTEAFFGQGTRLTVV.

This clonotype was recorded a few times. The chain joins TRBV27 to TRBJ2-5; 8 bases map to TRBD2. The CDR3 is made up of 15 amino acids. J was trimmed by 5 bases and V by 2 bases; bases with no gene match: 7. Germline V gene lookup returns CDR1 MNHEY and CDR2 SMNVEV (reference sequence). The CDR3 loop reads CASSLEAGVSETQYF. As DNA, the CDR3 is TGTGCCAGCAGTTTAGAAGCGGGAGTTTCGGAGACCCAGTACTTC.

Regarding this clonotype: This may be a read error, as it is one base from a much larger clone. The chain employs TRBV20-1 and TRBJ2-7; D is ambiguous. Germline V gene data show CDR1 as DFQATT and CDR2 as SNEGSKA (reference sequence). The CDR3 length is 13 residues. V lost 4 bases, J lost 3 bases, and 13 bases lay in between. CDR3 in amino acids: CSAMNSYFYEQYF. In DNA form, the CDR3 reads TGCAGTGCTATGAACAGCTACTTCTACGAGCAGTACTTC.

The rearrangement joins TRBV6-5 to TRBJ2-7, with no clear D. From germline, CDR1 is MNHEY and CDR2 SVGAGI. CDR3 length: 14 residues. V was shortened by 3 bases and J by 2 bases, with 11 bases between the two germline ends. CDR3 residues: CASSYRQATYEQYF. The DNA of the CDR3 is TGTGCCAGCAGTTATCGTCAGGCAACCTACGAGCAGTACTTC.

This clonotype occurred many times. The V and J genes are TRBV20-1 and TRBJ2-4, with TRBD1 matching over 9 bases. The germline CDR1 and CDR2 sequences are DFQATT and SNEGSKA (reference sequence). The CDR3 has 14 amino acids. V lost 5 bases, J lost 9 bases, and 11 bases stayed unmatched. CDR3 in amino acids: CSAPPGTGYLIQYF. Here the CDR3 DNA reads TGCAGTGCTCCCCCCGGGACAGGGTACCTCATTCAGTACTTC.

This clonotype was recorded many times. This chain joins TRBV30 and TRBJ2-7; 8 bases align to TRBD1. From germline, CDR1 is GTSNPN and CDR2 SVGIG (reference sequence). This CDR3 is built from 14 residues. V dropped 0 bases and J dropped 6; count of bases not matched to a gene: 7. CDR3 amino acids: CAWSVGQGASEQYF. CDR3 nucleotides: TGTGCCTGGAGTGTAGGGCAGGGGGCTTCCGAGCAGTACTTC.

This chain uses TRBV4-3 with TRBJ2-5; TRBD1 matches at 7 bases. V was pared by 3 bases and J by 1 base, with 8 bases of the junction left unmatched. Germline loops: CDR1 LGHNA, CDR2 YSLEER. The CDR3 is 16 residues long. The CDR3 bases are TGCGCCAGCAGCCAGAATCCCGGACAGGCCCAAGAGACCCAGTACTTC. Amino acids: CASSQNPGQAQETQYF.

This chain joins TRBV28 and TRBJ2-1, with 10 positions matching TRBD2. CDR3 length: 17 residues. Germline CDR1 reads MDHEN; CDR2 reads SYDVKM. V shed 2 bases and J 2 bases; nucleotides not matched to a gene: 6. The CDR3 sequence is CASSLDTSGIAYNEQFF. The CDR3 DNA reads as TGTGCCAGCAGTTTAGACACTAGCGGGATTGCCTACAATGAGCAGTTCTTC.

This clonotype was detected a few times. The chain joins TRBV28 to TRBJ2-5; 9 nucleotides match TRBD2. There are 19 residues in the CDR3. The V segment lost 7 bases and the J segment 4 bases; nucleotides outside the gene matches: 22. Germline V gene data show CDR1 as MDHEN and CDR2 as SYDVKM. CDR3 DNA: TGTGCCAGCATGTCTGTGGGACGAAAGGGGGGACTAGCTGGAGAGACCCAGTACTTC. Translated: CASMSVGRKGGLAGETQYF.

This clonotype was observed at least ten times. This sequence joins TRBV25-1 and TRBJ2-7; tentatively, D is TRBD1 or TRBD2 (5 bases each). V lost 2 bases, J lost 2 bases, and 13 bases lay in between. The CDR3 is made up of 15 amino acids. The V gene's germline CDR1 is MGHDK and CDR2 SYGVNS. The CDR3 coding sequence is TGTGCCAGCAGTGAAGCCGGGACGAGGACCTACGAGCAGTACTTC. Its protein product is CASSEAGTRTYEQYF.

A few counts support this clonotype. The gene calls are TRBV19 and TRBJ1-2; D is uncertain. Trimming shortened V by 5 bases and J by 3 bases, and 10 bases separated the two germline ends. The CDR3 consists of 13 residues. The germline V gene encodes CDR1 LNHDA and CDR2 SQIVND (reference sequence). CDR3 sequence: CASSPLADYGYTF. The DNA for the CDR3 is TGTGCCAGTAGTCCACTGGCGGACTATGGCTACACCTTC.

The genes are TRBV20-1 and TRBJ1-2, with 8 bases lining up with TRBD1. The CDR3 spans 13 residues. With V trimmed by 3 bases and J by 3 bases, 3 bases remained unmatched. CDR1 and CDR2 (germline): DFQATT, SNEGSKA (reference sequence). The CDR3 coding sequence is TGCAGTGCTAGTCCAGGGGGCGACTATGGCTACACCTTC. Its translation: CSASPGGDYGYTF.

This clonotype occurred a few times. J is TRBJ2-5 and V is TRBV21-1; the table's D call TRBD1 went unverified against the DNA. TRBV21-1 is a pseudogene. This CDR3 is built from 15 residues. DNA for the CDR3: TGTGCCAGCAGCAAAGCTCCCCCGAGGCATGAGACCCAGTACTTC. Its translation is CASSKAPPRHETQYF.

V usage is TRBV7-2 and J usage is TRBJ2-7; 10 bases fit TRBD2. The junction had 3 bases not matched to a gene; V was cut back by 5 bases and J by 2 bases. Germline CDR1 SGHTA, CDR2 FQGNSA. The CDR3 has 14 residues. CDR3 protein: CASSVLAGAYEQYF. The CDR3 region has the DNA TGTGCCAGCAGCGTGCTAGCGGGAGCCTACGAGCAGTACTTC. The full variable domain, completed using reference TRBV7-2 and TRBJ2-7, is GAGVSQSPSNKVTEKGKDVELRCDPISGHTALYWYRQSLGQGLEFLIYFQGNSAPDKSGLPSDRFSAERTGGSVSTLTIQRTQQEDSAVYLCASSVLAGAYEQYFGPGTRLTVT.

This clonotype occurred many times. This chain joins TRBV30 and TRBJ2-3, with 9 bases aligning to TRBD2. V lost 2 bases to trimming and J lost 5 bases; unmatched junction nucleotides: 5. The CDR3 sequence is 14 residues long. Germline lookup yields CDR1 GTSNPN and CDR2 SVGIG (reference sequence). CDR3 residues: CAWSSSGIEDTQYF. DNA for the CDR3: TGTGCCTGGAGTTCTAGCGGGATTGAAGATACGCAGTATTTT.

This clonotype was recorded many times. The chain couples TRBV19 to TRBJ2-6; D unresolved. The CDR3 runs to 14 residues. V lost 10 bases and J 2 bases, leaving 12 bases between the germline ends. Per the germline V gene, CDR1 is LNHDA and CDR2 is SQIVND (reference sequence). The CDR3 sequence is CATSSIAGANVLTF. CDR3 bases: TGTGCCACCTCCTCGATAGCTGGGGCCAACGTCCTGACTTTC.

The sample holds many counts of this clonotype. The chain recombines TRBV7-2 with TRBJ2-1; TRBD2 aligns across 9 bases. This CDR3 contains 14 residues. The junction had 8 bases not matched to a gene; V was cut back by 6 bases and J by 8 bases. Germline V CDR1 and CDR2: SGHTA, FQGNSA. CDR3 sequence reads: CASRVAGEWYEQFF. CDR3 DNA: TGTGCCAGCAGGGTAGCGGGAGAGTGGTATGAGCAGTTCTTC.

This clonotype was observed a handful of times. The chain uses TRBV25-1 and TRBJ2-3, with 9 positions matching TRBD1. CDR3 length: 18 amino acids. The V gene's germline CDR1 is MGHDK and CDR2 SYGVNS. V gave up 1 base and J gave up 0 bases; unmatched junction bases: 8. The CDR3 region is CASSELRDRDTSTDTQYF. In DNA, the CDR3 is TGTGCCAGCAGTGAATTACGGGACAGGGATACTAGCACAGATACGCAGTATTTT.

In this sample, this clonotype turned up many times. This rearrangement joins TRBV7-8 to TRBJ2-5, with D maybe TRBD2 (5 bases). Germline-derived CDR1 and CDR2 are SGHVS and FQNEAQ. V was shortened by 1 base and J by 6 bases, with 12 bases between the two germline ends. The CDR3 loop spans 14 amino acids. The chain's CDR3 is CASSLGLAPKTQYF. In DNA, the CDR3 is TGTGCCAGCAGCTTAGGTCTAGCCCCCAAGACCCAGTACTTC.